This TCR beta chain was captured by sequencing in a study of beta chain features in type 1 diabetes. The germline V gene has CDR1 LNHNV and CDR2 YYDKDF (reference sequence). Trimming shortened V by 1 base and J by 0 bases, and 13 bases separated the two germline ends. The CDR3 extends over 18 amino acids. TCRB transcripts that were expressed got sequenced, as all of the isolated RNA had been reverse transcribed. Libraries were prepared by immunoSEQ multiplex PCR; TCRdb keeps only in-frame clonotypes and omits some of them. The table has 140,000 to 150,000 clones, 10% seen once. This clone was seen at least ten times.

This chain links TRBV15 with TRBJ2-6, with a weak D call TRBD2 (5 bases). Sequencing was performed on naive CD4+ T cells from blood. This sequence originates from a man aged 18 to 35 in good health. The CDR3 here is CATSRVGVESSGANVLTF. Here the CDR3 DNA reads TGTGCCACCAGCAGAGTGGGAGTAGAAAGCTCTGGGGCCAACGTCCTGACTTTC.